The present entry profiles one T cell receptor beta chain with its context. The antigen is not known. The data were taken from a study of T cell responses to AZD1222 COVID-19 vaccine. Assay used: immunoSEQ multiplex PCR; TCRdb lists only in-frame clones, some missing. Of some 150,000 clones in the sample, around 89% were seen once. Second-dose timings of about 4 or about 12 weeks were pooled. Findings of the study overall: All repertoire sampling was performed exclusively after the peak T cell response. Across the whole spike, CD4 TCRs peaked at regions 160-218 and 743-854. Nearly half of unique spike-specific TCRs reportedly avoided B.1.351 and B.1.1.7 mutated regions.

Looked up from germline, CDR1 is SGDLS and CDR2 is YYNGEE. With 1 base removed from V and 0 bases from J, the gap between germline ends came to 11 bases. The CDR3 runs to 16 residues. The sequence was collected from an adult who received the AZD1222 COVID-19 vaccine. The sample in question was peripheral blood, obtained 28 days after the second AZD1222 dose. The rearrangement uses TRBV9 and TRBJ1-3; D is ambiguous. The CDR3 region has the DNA TGTGCCAGCAGCGTAAATGCTTACCCCTCTGGAAACACCATATATTTT. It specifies CASSVNAYPSGNTIYF.